Here is one T cell receptor beta chain with its context. The antigen is undetermined. Germline V gene sequence: CDR1 SGDLS, CDR2 YYNGEE. V was pared by 4 bases and J by 13 bases, with 11 bases between. The CDR3 is 10 residues long. These data belong to a study of cytomegalovirus exposure and HLA in healthy donors. Study-wide findings and caveats: The study flagged 150 to 200 TCR beta chains as cytomegalovirus-associated.

Assay: immunoSEQ multiplex PCR; the TCRdb copy retains only in-frame clones and omits some. The sample carries fewer than 350,000 clones, roughly 90% recorded once. The source is a woman under 30 in good health and CMV-seronegative. This chain connects TRBV9 to TRBJ1-2; no clear D. Sequencing used PBMCs. CDR3 amino acids: CASSPRYSTF. DNA of the CDR3: TGTGCCAGCAGCCCCCGTTATTCCACCTTC.